The clone carrying this T cell receptor (beta chain) was seen only a few times. The sample belongs to a study of cytomegalovirus exposure and HLA in healthy donors. V dropped 6 bases and J dropped 5 bases, with 7 bases sitting between them. The CDR3 consists of 11 residues. The germline V gene has CDR1 MRHNA and CDR2 SNTAGT. 60 Vbeta and 13 Jbeta primers were used in PCR. Assay used: immunoSEQ multiplex PCR; TCRdb lists only in-frame clones, some missing. The sample lists some 120,000 clones, more than 65% seen once, with about 1.8% in the top ten. This TCR came from a man aged 18 to 29 in good health and CMV-seronegative. The rearrangement uses TRBV6-4 and TRBJ2-5, with D possibly being TRBD2 (5 bases). Material: PBMCs. CDR3 in DNA: TGTGCCAGCAGCTCGGGGGAGACCCAGTACTTC. It encodes CASSSGETQYF.